This TCR beta chain is drawn from a study of cytomegalovirus exposure and HLA in healthy donors. Whole-study findings and limits: Of the V segments, some could not be distinguished, including TRBV6-2 and TRBV6-3, and were excluded. Altogether, 160 or so TCR beta chains were recorded as cytomegalovirus-associated. According to an earlier analysis, most TCR beta V segments yielded productive rearrangements about 87% or about 30% of the time.

With respect to this clone: Its antigen is not identified.

Germline V gives CDR1 SEHNR, CDR2 FQNEAQ (reference sequence). J gave up 6 bases and V 5 bases, and 15 bases lay outside the gene matches. The CDR3 covers 16 residues. This PCR relied on a set of 60 Vbeta primers and 13 Jbeta primers. Assay: immunoSEQ multiplex PCR; the TCRdb copy retains only in-frame clones and omits some. Recorded for this sample: roughly 120,000 clones. This TCR came from a man younger than 40 in good health and CMV-seronegative. The sequenced sample was PBMCs. The genes are TRBV7-9 and TRBJ2-7; TRBD1 agrees at 8 bases. DNA for the CDR3: TGTGCCAGCAGCCCTTGGACAGGGAATCTCATTTCCGAGCAGTACTTC. Its translation is CASSPWTGNLISEQYF.